This entry is about one T cell receptor beta chain. Its matching antigen is unknown. The data belong to a study of cytomegalovirus exposure and HLA in healthy donors. Whole-study results and caveats: Presence/absence comparisons presumed near-even sequencing depth among donors. It was reportedly the case that the classifier diagnosed cytomegalovirus status with high specificity and sensitivity.

Primers for the PCR totalled 60 Vbeta and 13 Jbeta. The assay was immunoSEQ multiplex PCR, and TCRdb's table has in-frame clones only and misses some. The table lists about 160,000 clones. Each donor was nominally healthy when sampled (though unrecorded immune exposures were likely). V trimming: 6 bases; J trimming: 7 bases; junction bases outside the gene matches: 9. CDR3 length equals 16 residues. Germline V gene lookup returns CDR1 SGHNT and CDR2 YENEEA. The chain couples TRBV11-3 to TRBJ2-1; TRBD2 matches 13 bases. The TCR sequence derives from a man younger than 45 in good health and CMV-seronegative. Sequences were obtained from PBMCs. The CDR3 sequence: CASRRTSGSLRNEQFF. In DNA form, the CDR3 reads TGTGCCAGCAGAAGGACTAGCGGGAGTTTGAGGAATGAGCAGTTCTTC.